The text below deals with one T cell receptor beta chain. Its antigen is undetermined. Participants who had HIV were, without exception, treated in the United States. The run of the v3.0 immunoSEQ assay was at survey level. Data came from immunoSEQ multiplex PCR; TCRdb stores just in-frame clones and leaves some out. The sample contains fewer than 30,000 clones, over 80% of which appear only once. The data were obtained in a study of long-term antiretroviral therapy in people with HIV. Study-level information: The earliest samples predate the 2015 immediate-ART recommendation by about a decade. Whole-study results and caveats: Relative to control repertoires, HIV repertoires exhibited narrower CDR3 length ranges. Subsequent to ART, diversity was augmented yet persisted below that of transplant donor controls.

The V gene's germline CDR1 is ENHRY and CDR2 SYGVKD. The CDR3 is 13 amino acids. V shed 6 bases and J 6 bases; nucleotides not matched to a gene: 5. The chain links TRBV10-3 to TRBJ2-1, with 7 bases identical to TRBD1. Sequencing used unsorted PBMCs, obtained about 2.7 years after starting antiretroviral therapy. This receptor was identified in a man aged 30-40 years with HIV. The CDR3 nucleotides are TGTGCCATCAGGACAGGGCGGACCAATGAGCAGTTCTTC. Residues: CAIRTGRTNEQFF.